What follows are 3 T cell receptor beta chains derived from one specimen sequenced in a study of blood T cells in healthy people across ages. The second PCR ran roughly 7 to 12 cycles with a sample-barcoded 5' primer and J-beta primers. TCRdb processed the 5' RACE reads anew with MiXCR; each CDR3 protein has one entry. Among approximately 290,000 distinct CDR3 sequences listed, roughly 26% were seen once. The source material was blood. The receptors shown here come from a woman between 65 and 79 years old in good health.

This clonotype was seen many times. The chain has TRBV12-3 or TRBV12-4 and TRBJ1-1; no clear D. CDR3 length equals 11 residues. Trimming removed 4 bases at V and 9 bases at J, with 9 bases between. CDR3 residues: CASSSSSKAFF. CDR3 in DNA: TGTGCCAGCAGTTCATCCTCCAAAGCTTTCTTT.

The chain recombines TRBV7-3 with TRBJ2-3; D possibly corresponds to TRBD2 (5 bases). CDR1 SGHTA and CDR2 FQGTGA come from the germline V gene. Trimming cost V 2 bases and J 6 bases, with 18 bases left between them. The CDR3 has 16 amino acids. CDR3 sequence reads: CASSLSPLALGDTQYF. CDR3 bases: TGTGCCAGCAGCTTATCCCCTCTAGCACTGGGGGATACGCAGTATTTT.

This clonotype was observed a handful of times. The V call is TRBV28, the J call TRBJ1-1, with D uncertain. The CDR3 is made up of 11 amino acids. Germline V CDR1 and CDR2: MDHEN, SYDVKM. V was pared by 3 bases and J by 7 bases, with 6 bases between. CDR3 nucleotide sequence: TGTGCCAGCAGTTTCGAGTATGAAGCTTTCTTT. Encoded protein: CASSFEYEAFF.